This T cell receptor (beta chain) was captured by sequencing in a study of Tregs in tolerant kidney transplant recipients. Mixed chimerism was transient after nonmyeloablative marrow transplants from related graft donors. As regards this clone: Its antigen is currently unknown.

TCRdb keeps only in-frame clones here, not all; method: immunoSEQ multiplex PCR. This table lists some 30,000 clones. Points from the study as a whole: Tregs expanded with activated donor B cells seemed most donor-specific. In tolerant patients, donor-specific Tregs outgrew total Tregs, suggesting antigen-driven expansion. Nucleotide sequences could not be compared across some patients' samples due to primer changes.

The clonotype originates from a human patient who received a combined kidney and bone marrow transplant. Some T cells may arise from the graft donor. The specimen comprised CD4+ T cells from blood (PBMCs), sampled 24 months after the transplant.

The CDR3 region is CSARETQGGTEAFF. The sequenced CDR3 bases are TGCAGTGCTAGAGAGACTCAGGGAGGCACTGAA. The chain carries TRBV20-1 and TRBJ1-1, with a possible D match to TRBD1 (5 bases). The read halts 3 residues ahead of the CDR3 end, with the missing end drawn from the germline J gene. From germline, CDR1 is DFQATT and CDR2 SNEGSKA (reference sequence). V was shortened by 0 bases and J by 4 bases, with 12 bases between the two germline ends. This CDR3 has 14 residues.